The 9 T cell receptor beta chains below were found in one sample sequenced in a study of blood T cell repertoires in COVID-19. TCRdb's table, derived via immunoSEQ multiplex PCR, lists solely in-frame clones and lacks some. Of 170,000 or so clones listed, more than 80% are singletons. The sample consisted of PBMCs or T cells enriched from blood (not recorded which). These TCRs come from a man aged 35 to 55 who had recovered from COVID-19.

This sequence joins TRBV5-4 and TRBJ2-3; 8 bases map to TRBD1. With V trimmed by 0 bases and J by 4 bases, 7 bases remained unmatched. From germline, CDR1 is SGHNT and CDR2 YYREEE (reference sequence). The CDR3 contains 16 residues. The CDR3 loop is CASSLAPGGAADTQYF. The CDR3 DNA reads TGTGCCAGCAGCTTGGCGCCAGGGGGCGCGGCAGATACGCAGTATTTT.

The chain couples TRBV6-6 to TRBJ2-2; D is perhaps TRBD2 (5 bases). CDR1 and CDR2 (germline): MNHNY, SVGAGI (reference sequence). V lost 7 bases to trimming and J lost 3 bases, with 12 bases between them. The CDR3 is made up of 14 amino acids. The DNA for the CDR3 is TGTGCCAGCACCCCTGAGGGTTACACCGGGGAGCTGTTTTTT. Encoded protein: CASTPEGYTGELFF.

This clone is a singleton in its sample. The chain links TRBV30 to TRBJ1-3; D is possibly TRBD1 (5 bases). Trimming stripped 4 bases from V and 2 bases from J, with 12 bases between. The CDR3 consists of 14 residues. In germline, CDR1 is GTSNPN, CDR2 SVGIG (reference sequence). The chain's CDR3 is CAWMDNRAGNTIYF. The CDR3 DNA is TGTGCCTGGATGGACAACAGAGCTGGAAACACCATATATTTT.

V is TRBV10-3 and J is TRBJ1-1; TRBD1 is a possible D gene (5 bases). Germline-derived CDR1 and CDR2 are ENHRY and SYGVKD. V was shortened by 6 bases and J by 4 bases, with 12 bases between the two germline ends. The length of the CDR3 is 13 residues. This CDR3 is CAISQPGGTEAFF. CDR3 DNA sequence: TGTGCCATCAGCCAACCGGGGGGCACTGAAGCTTTCTTT.

This chain links TRBV4-1 with TRBJ1-4; the D gene is possibly TRBD1 (5 bases). The V gene's germline CDR1 is MGHRA and CDR2 YSYEKL. V was trimmed by 1 base and J by 5 bases, leaving 11 bases between them. This CDR3 contains 15 residues. CDR3 protein: CASSQAGFGNEKLFF. The DNA of the CDR3 is TGCGCCAGCAGCCAAGCAGGGTTCGGGAATGAAAAACTGTTTTTT.

The chain combines TRBV13 with TRBJ1-5, with TRBD1 as a possible D gene (5 bases). The CDR3 length is 14 residues. V was clipped by 0 bases and J by 4 bases, with 7 bases between them. The germline V gene has CDR1 PRHDT and CDR2 FYEKMQ (reference sequence). CDR3 residues: CASSLGTVNQPQHF. For the CDR3, the DNA is TGTGCCAGCAGCTTAGGGACAGTGAATCAGCCCCAGCATTTT.

The rearrangement links TRBV19 to TRBJ1-5; D gene unclear. Germline values: CDR1 LNHDA, CDR2 SQIVND (reference sequence). CDR3 length: 16 amino acids. V was cut by 1 base and J by 0 bases, with 10 bases left in between. Here the CDR3 DNA reads TGTGCCAGTAGTATAGCAGGCCAGTATAGCAATCAGCCCCAGCATTTT. This gives the protein CASSIAGQYSNQPQHF.

This clone occurred a few times. The genes are TRBV29-1 and TRBJ1-1, with 8 nucleotides matching TRBD1. CDR1 SQVTM and CDR2 ANQGSEA come from the germline V gene. The CDR3 spans 13 residues. V lost 5 bases and J lost 5; bases outside the gene matches: 7. CDR3 amino acids: CSVSRGQGTEAFF. The CDR3, as DNA: TGCAGCGTTTCCAGGGGGCAAGGAACTGAAGCTTTCTTT.

This chain uses TRBV5-1 with TRBJ2-4; D not resolved. V gave up 2 bases and J gave up 5 bases, with 8 bases separating them. The germline gives CDR1 SGHRS, CDR2 YFSETQ. The CDR3 spans 13 residues. The CDR3 reads CASSFPDQNIQYF. For the CDR3, the DNA is TGCGCCAGCAGCTTCCCAGATCAAAACATTCAGTACTTC.